This entry describes one TCR beta chain. The antigen this receptor binds is unknown. No clone much larger than this one lies a single base away; base qualities are absent. The data were taken from a study of OX40 agonist ivuxolimab in advanced cancers. Turning to the overall study: Ivuxolimab was a fully human IgG2 agonistic monoclonal antibody targeting the costimulatory receptor OX40 (CD134). In the dose-escalation cohort, more than 80% of patients were male, and the mean age was around 65 years with a range of about 20 to 90. The paper reports the monotherapy dose-escalation portion (N ≈ 52 patients) of the phase I ivuxolimab trial. Of the roughly 50 dose-escalation patients, hepatocellular carcinoma was present in about 20, melanoma in roughly 15, renal cell carcinoma in 9 and head and neck cancer in 9. Intravenous ivuxolimab was administered to patients every 2 weeks at six dose levels: 0.01, 0.1, 0.3, 1.5, 3 and 10 mg/kg. Partial responses occurred in three dose-escalation patients: two with cutaneous melanoma and one with hepatocellular carcinoma. Peripheral TCRbeta sequencing was intended to test whether TCR sequence diversity was altered and clonal T-cell expansion was caused by ivuxolimab. Patients were allowed to have had prior anti-PD-1, anti-PD-L1 or anti-CTLA-4 therapy, and 30% to 40% of the dose-escalation patients had previously received checkpoint inhibitors. What the study reported, not specific to this receptor: Low levels of normalized T-cell clonal expansion were also seen in some nonresponding patients. The antigen specificity of the clonally expanded peripheral T cells was not determined. In the 0.1-3.0 mg/kg groups, partial responders were among the patients with the lowest normalized peripheral clonal expansion, particularly in CD8+ T cells. On average, CD8+ T cells showed more expanded clones than CD4+ T cells after ivuxolimab. At doses from 0.1 to 3.0 mg/kg, clonal expansion was seen in both CD4+ and CD8+ blood T cells between baseline and week 6.

The germline ends are 3 bases apart after V is trimmed by 2 bases and J by 4 bases. In the germline V gene, CDR1 corresponds to WSHSY and CDR2 to SAAADI. The CDR3, from cysteine to phenylalanine, totals 11 residues. Only CDR3 DNA is held: 33 bases, read in frame from base 1. Patients with a history of autoimmune disease or receiving systemic immunosuppression were excluded from the trial. Peripheral blood for TCR sequencing was drawn from every dose cohort at baseline, at cycle 4 day 1 and at cycle 7 day 1. The samples were taken from a phase I, first-in-human, multicenter, open-label dose-escalation trial of ivuxolimab. The trial enrolled adults with locally advanced or metastatic head and neck squamous cell, hepatocellular, melanoma or renal cell carcinoma. Before TCR sequencing, CD4+ T cells and CD8+ T cells from peripheral blood were sorted into separate populations. For sequencing of the TCRbeta CDR3 region, genomic DNA was extracted from the sorted cells. The immunoSEQ Assay was used for sequencing of TCRbeta CDR3 regions. TCRdb mirrors the immuneACCESS table, restricted to in-frame sequences. Some clones are absent from its copies; in checked studies, under half trace to an unresolved V gene, and the reason for the others is unknown. In this sample the table shows some 25,000 clones, 80% to 90% of which occur a single time. Around 15% of the sample goes to the ten largest clones.

This TCR came from an adult with an advanced solid tumor such as melanoma, head and neck, liver or kidney cancer. The sequences come from CD4+ or CD8+ T cells sorted from blood, collected in a trial of the OX40 agonist ivuxolimab. Recombination joined TRBV10-2 with TRBJ2-7, with the D gene too uncertain to name. DNA sequence: TGCGCCAGCAGTGAGGGGTACGAGCAGTACTTC. Its protein reads: CASSEGYEQYF.